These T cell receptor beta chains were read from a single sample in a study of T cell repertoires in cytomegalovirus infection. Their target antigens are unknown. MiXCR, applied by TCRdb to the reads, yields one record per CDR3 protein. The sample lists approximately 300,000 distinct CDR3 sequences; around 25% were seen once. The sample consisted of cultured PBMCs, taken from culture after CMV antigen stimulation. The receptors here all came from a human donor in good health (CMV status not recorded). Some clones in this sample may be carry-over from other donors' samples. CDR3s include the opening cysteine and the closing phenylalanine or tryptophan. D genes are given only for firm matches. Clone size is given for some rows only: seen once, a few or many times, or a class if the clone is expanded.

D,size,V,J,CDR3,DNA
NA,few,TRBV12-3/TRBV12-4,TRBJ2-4,CASSPPGGLLAKNIQYF,TGTGCCAGCAGCCCCCCGGGGGGCTTACTAGCCAAAAACATTCAGTACTTC
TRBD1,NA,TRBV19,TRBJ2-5,CASSIGWDRHQETQYF,TGTGCCAGTAGTATCGGTTGGGACAGGCACCAAGAGACCCAGTACTTC
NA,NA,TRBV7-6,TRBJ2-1,CASSSDASSYNEQFF,TGTGCCAGCAGCTCGGACGCAAGCTCCTACAATGAGCAGTTCTTC
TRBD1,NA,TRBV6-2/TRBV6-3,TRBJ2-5,CASRDRYPTQYF,TGTGCCAGCAGGGACAGGTATCCCACCCAGTACTTC
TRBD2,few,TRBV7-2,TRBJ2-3,CASSFVSGGPGTDTQYF,TGTGCCAGCAGCTTCGTATCGGGAGGGCCGGGAACAGATACGCAGTATTTT
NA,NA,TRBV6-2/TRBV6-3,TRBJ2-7,CASSSPGRVSEQYF,TGTGCCAGCAGTTCCCCGGGACGGGTAAGCGAGCAGTACTTC
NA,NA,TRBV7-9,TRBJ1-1,CASSSGFGGADTEAFF,TGTGCCAGCAGTTCCGGATTTGGGGGCGCGGATACTGAAGCTTTCTTT
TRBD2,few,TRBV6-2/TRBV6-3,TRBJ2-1,CASSYSSLAGEGYNEQFF,TGTGCCAGCAGTTACTCATCTCTAGCGGGAGAGGGCTACAATGAGCAGTTCTTC
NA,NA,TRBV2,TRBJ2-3,CASSERRGSTDTQYF,TGTGCCAGCAGTGAAAGACGGGGTAGCACAGATACGCAGTATTTT
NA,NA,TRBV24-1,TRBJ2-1,CATSDLNGEQFF,TGTGCCACCAGTGACCTGAACGGGGAGCAGTTCTTC
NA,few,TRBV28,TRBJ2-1,CASRQAVNSYNEQFF,TGTGCCAGCAGACAAGCGGTAAATTCCTACAATGAGCAGTTCTTC
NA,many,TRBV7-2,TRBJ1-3,CASSSRVSGNTIYF,TGTGCCAGCAGCTCCAGGGTGTCTGGAAACACCATATATTTT
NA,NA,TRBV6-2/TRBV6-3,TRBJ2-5,CASNSPFLTQETQYF,TGTGCCAGCAACTCACCTTTTCTAACGCAAGAGACCCAGTACTTC
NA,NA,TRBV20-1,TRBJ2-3,CSARDAQQGGDTQYF,TGCAGTGCTAGAGATGCTCAGCAGGGCGGAGATACGCAGTATTTT
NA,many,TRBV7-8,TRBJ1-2,CASSVRDGSNYGYTF,TGTGCCAGCAGCGTTAGAGACGGGTCGAACTATGGCTACACCTTC
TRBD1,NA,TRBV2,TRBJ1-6,CASGPETGGNSPLHF,TGTGCCAGCGGGCCTGAGACAGGGGGGAATTCACCCCTCCACTTT
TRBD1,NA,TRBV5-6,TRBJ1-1,CASIKTGGENTEAFF,TGTGCCAGCATCAAGACAGGGGGAGAGAACACTGAAGCTTTCTTT
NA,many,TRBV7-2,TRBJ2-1,CASSPTPSGVQFF,TGTGCCAGCAGCCCCACCCCCTCAGGAGTCCAGTTCTTC
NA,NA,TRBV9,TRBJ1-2,CASSVGAASDGYTF,TGTGCCAGCAGCGTAGGTGCAGCCTCGGATGGCTACACCTTC
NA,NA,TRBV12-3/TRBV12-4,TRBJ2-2,CASSARAAGELFF,TGTGCCAGCAGTGCCAGGGCAGCCGGGGAGCTGTTTTTT
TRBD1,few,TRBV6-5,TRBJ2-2,CASGQGFYALLNTGELFF,TGTGCCAGTGGACAGGGATTCTACGCCCTATTGAACACCGGGGAGCTGTTTTTT
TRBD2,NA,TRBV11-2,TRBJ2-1,CASSRDAGVIYNEQFF,TGTGCCAGCAGCCGCGACGCGGGAGTTATCTACAATGAGCAGTTCTTC
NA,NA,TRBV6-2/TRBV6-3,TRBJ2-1,CASNRRGTGGWDNEQFF,TGTGCCAGCAATCGTAGGGGAACGGGGGGCTGGGACAATGAGCAGTTCTTC
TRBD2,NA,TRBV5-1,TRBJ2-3,CASSLGSGNTDTQYF,TGCGCCAGCAGCCTTGGTAGCGGGAACACAGATACGCAGTATTTT
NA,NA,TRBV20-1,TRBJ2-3,CSANSLGAGYTDTQYF,TGCAGTGCCAATTCCCTGGGGGCCGGGTACACAGATACGCAGTATTTT
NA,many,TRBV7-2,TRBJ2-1,CASTQEGSYNEQFF,TGTGCCAGCACCCAAGAGGGCTCCTACAATGAGCAGTTCTTC
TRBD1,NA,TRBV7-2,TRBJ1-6,CASSRGTGSSYNSPLHF,TGTGCCAGCAGCCGAGGGACAGGGAGCTCCTATAATTCACCCCTCCACTTT
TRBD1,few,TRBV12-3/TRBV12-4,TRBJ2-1,CASRKGGAVYNEQFF,TGTGCCAGCAGAAAAGGGGGCGCGGTCTACAATGAGCAGTTCTTC
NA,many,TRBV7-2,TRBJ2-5,CASSGTVQETQYF,TGTGCCAGCAGTGGGACTGTCCAAGAGACCCAGTACTTC
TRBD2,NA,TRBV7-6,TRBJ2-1,CASSLGLANDEQFF,TGTGCCAGCAGCTTGGGACTAGCAAACGATGAGCAGTTCTTC
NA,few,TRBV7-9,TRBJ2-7,CASSPPEEGGEQYF,TGTGCCAGCAGCCCACCTGAGGAGGGGGGGGAGCAGTACTTC
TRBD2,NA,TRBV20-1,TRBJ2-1,CSARDIAGGGFF,TGCAGTGCTAGAGATATAGCGGGGGGGGGGTTCTTC
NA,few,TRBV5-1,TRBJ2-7,CASSLQAAGASYEQYF,TGCGCCAGCAGCTTGCAGGCTGCAGGTGCCTCCTACGAGCAGTACTTC
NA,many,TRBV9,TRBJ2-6,CASSTSGANVLTF,TGTGCCAGCAGTACCTCTGGGGCCAACGTCCTGACTTTC
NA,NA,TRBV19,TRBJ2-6,CASSINSGANVLTF,TGTGCCAGTAGTATTAACTCTGGGGCCAACGTCCTGACTTTC
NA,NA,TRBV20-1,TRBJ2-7,CSAREPGHSGSEQYF,TGCAGTGCTAGAGAACCCGGACACTCGGGCTCCGAGCAGTACTTC
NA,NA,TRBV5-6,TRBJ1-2,CASSMWWGAGGYTF,TGTGCCAGCAGCATGTGGTGGGGGGCAGGTGGCTACACCTTC
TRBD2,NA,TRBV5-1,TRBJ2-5,CASGTGGVQETQYF,TGCGCCAGCGGGACGGGAGGAGTCCAAGAGACCCAGTACTTC
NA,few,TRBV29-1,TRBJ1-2,CSVERGGSGYTF,TGCAGCGTTGAGAGGGGGGGAAGTGGCTACACCTTC
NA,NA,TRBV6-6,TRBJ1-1,CASSYHEGNGDPEAFF,TGTGCCAGCAGTTACCATGAGGGGAACGGGGACCCTGAAGCTTTCTTT
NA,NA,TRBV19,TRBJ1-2,CASSTHRDTTLYGYTF,TGTGCCAGTAGTACACACCGGGACACTACCCTCTATGGCTACACCTTC
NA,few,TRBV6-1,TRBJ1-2,CASSEARRRHYGYTF,TGTGCCAGCAGTGAAGCGCGAAGACGTCACTATGGCTACACCTTC
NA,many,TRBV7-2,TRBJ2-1,CASSHPKNEQFF,TGTGCCAGCAGCCACCCTAAAAATGAGCAGTTCTTC
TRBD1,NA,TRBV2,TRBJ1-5,CASSDRTGGSNQPQHF,TGTGCCAGCAGTGACCGGACAGGGGGTAGCAATCAGCCCCAGCATTTT
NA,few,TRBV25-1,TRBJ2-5,CASTAKLGGSGETQYF,TGTGCCAGCACTGCCAAATTGGGGGGCTCGGGGGAGACCCAGTACTTC
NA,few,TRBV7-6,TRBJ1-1,CASSFLGGMNTEAFF,TGTGCCAGCAGCTTTCTCGGGGGCATGAACACTGAAGCTTTCTTT